This entry concerns a single TCR beta chain. Its antigen remains unidentified. The sample originates from a study of T cell clones after liver transplantation. For the study at large: TCRbeta sequencing after a pre-transplant mixed lymphocyte reaction identified graft-donor-reactive clones, later tracked in post-transplant blood. Graft-donor-reactive sequences were compared with third-party-reactive TCRbeta sequences from pre-transplant mixed lymphocyte reactions.

The trim removed 4 bases at V and 13 bases at J, leaving 14 bases unmatched. Germline assignment: CDR1 SGDLS and CDR2 YYNGEE. The CDR3 extends over 14 amino acids. Unstimulated PBMCs were sorted into CD3+CD4+ and CD3+CD8+ populations. Produced via immunoSEQ multiplex PCR; TCRdb's table is partial and in-frame only. This table holds about 120,000 clones, about nine tenths found once. Regarding the study as a whole: In two subjects, few donor cells limited the measurable donor-reactive repertoire.

The sequencing here drew on CD4+ T cells from blood, taken 12 months after liver transplant. The clonotype was recovered from a human patient who received a liver transplant. The T cells may come from the graft donor. The chain combines TRBV9 with TRBJ2-7, with TRBD1 matching over 10 bases. CDR3 loop: CASSLNPDRGVNYF. The CDR3 bases are TGTGCCAGCAGCCTAAACCCGGACAGGGGGGTTAATTACTTC.